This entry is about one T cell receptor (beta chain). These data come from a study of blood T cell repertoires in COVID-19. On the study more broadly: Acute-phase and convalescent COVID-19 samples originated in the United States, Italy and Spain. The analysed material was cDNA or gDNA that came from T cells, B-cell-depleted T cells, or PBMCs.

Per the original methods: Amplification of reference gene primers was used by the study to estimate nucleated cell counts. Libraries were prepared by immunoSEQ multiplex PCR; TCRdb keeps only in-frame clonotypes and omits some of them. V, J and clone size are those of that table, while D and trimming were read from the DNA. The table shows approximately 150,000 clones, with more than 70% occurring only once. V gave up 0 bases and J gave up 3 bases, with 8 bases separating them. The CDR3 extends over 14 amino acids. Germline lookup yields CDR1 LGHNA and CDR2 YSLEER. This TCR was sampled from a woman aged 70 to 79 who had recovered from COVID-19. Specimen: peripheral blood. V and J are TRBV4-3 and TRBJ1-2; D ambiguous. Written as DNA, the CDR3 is TGCGCCAGCAGCCAAGACTCAACTTACTATGGCTACACCTTC. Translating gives CASSQDSTYYGYTF.